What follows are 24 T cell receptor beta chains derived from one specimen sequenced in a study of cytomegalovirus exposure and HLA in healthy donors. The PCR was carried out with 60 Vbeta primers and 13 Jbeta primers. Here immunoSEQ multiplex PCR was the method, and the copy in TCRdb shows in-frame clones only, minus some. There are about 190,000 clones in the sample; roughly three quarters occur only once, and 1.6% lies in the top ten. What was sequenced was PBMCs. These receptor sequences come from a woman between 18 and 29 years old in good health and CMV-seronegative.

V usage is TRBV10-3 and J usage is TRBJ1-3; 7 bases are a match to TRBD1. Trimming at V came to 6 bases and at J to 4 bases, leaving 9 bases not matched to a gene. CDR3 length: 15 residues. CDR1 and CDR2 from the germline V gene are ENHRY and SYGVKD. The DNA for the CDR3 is TGTGCCATCAGCGACTCCACAGGGGCAGGAAACACCATATATTTT. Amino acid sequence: CAISDSTGAGNTIYF.

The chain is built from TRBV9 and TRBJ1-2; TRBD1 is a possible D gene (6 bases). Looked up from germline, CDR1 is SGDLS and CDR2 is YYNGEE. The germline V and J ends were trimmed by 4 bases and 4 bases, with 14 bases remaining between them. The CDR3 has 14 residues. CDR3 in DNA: TGTGCCAGCAGCACACAAGGGGGAACCTATGGCTACACCTTC. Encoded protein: CASSTQGGTYGYTF.

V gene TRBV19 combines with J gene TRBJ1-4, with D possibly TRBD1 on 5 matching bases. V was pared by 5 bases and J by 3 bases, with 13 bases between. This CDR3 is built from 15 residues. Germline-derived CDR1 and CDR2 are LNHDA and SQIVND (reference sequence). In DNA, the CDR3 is TGTGCCAGTAGTGGCGGGAGGGGATCTAATGAAAAACTGTTTTTT. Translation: CASSGGRGSNEKLFF.

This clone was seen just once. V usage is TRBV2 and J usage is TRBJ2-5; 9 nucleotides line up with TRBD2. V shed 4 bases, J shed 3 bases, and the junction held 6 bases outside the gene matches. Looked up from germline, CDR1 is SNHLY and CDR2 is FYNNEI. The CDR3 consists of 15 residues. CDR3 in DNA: TGTGCCAGCAGTGGGGGTCTAGCGGGGAAAGAGACCCAGTACTTC. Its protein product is CASSGGLAGKETQYF.

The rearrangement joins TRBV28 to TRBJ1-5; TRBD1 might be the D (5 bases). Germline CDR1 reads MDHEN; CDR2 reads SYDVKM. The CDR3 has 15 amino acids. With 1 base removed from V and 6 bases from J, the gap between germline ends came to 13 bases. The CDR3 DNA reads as TGTGCCAGCAGTTTATATTCAGGGAAGGGTCAGCCCCAGCATTTT. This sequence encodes CASSLYSGKGQPQHF.

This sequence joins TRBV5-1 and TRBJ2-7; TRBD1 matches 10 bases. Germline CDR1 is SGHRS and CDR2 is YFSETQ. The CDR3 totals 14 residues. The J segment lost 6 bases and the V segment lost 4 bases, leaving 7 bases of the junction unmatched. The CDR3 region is CASSEGTGVSEQYF. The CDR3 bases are TGCGCCAGCAGCGAGGGGACAGGGGTGTCCGAGCAGTACTTC.

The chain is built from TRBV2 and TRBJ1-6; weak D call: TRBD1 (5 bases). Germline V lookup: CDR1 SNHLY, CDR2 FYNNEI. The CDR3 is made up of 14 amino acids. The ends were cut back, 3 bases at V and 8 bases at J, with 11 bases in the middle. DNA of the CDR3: TGTGCCAGCAGTGACAGGTGGGGGGATTCACCCCTCCACTTT. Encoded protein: CASSDRWGDSPLHF.

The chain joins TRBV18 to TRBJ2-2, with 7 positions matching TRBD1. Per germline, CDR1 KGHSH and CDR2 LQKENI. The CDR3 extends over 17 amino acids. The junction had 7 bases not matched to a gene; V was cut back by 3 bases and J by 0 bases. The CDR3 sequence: CASSPRRDSSNTGELFF. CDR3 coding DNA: TGTGCCAGCTCACCGCGTAGGGACAGTTCGAACACCGGGGAGCTGTTTTTT.

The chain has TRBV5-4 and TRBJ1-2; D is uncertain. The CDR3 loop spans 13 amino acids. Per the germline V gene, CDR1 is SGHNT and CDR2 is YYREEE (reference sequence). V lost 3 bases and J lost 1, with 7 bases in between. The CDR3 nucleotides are TGTGCCAGCAGCTCTAAAATTAACTATGGCTACACCTTC. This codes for CASSSKINYGYTF.

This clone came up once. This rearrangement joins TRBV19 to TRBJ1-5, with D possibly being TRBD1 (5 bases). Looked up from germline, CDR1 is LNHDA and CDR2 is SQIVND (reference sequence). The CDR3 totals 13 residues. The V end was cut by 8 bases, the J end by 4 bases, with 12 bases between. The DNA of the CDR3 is TGTGCCAGTGAAGGGGTTGGTAATCAGCCCCAGCATTTT. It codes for CASEGVGNQPQHF.

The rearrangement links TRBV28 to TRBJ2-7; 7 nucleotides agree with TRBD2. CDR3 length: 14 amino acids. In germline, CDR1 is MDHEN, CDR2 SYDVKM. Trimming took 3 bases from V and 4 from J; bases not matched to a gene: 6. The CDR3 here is CASSLGGPFYEQYF. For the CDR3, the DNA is TGTGCCAGCAGTTTGGGAGGGCCTTTTTACGAGCAGTACTTC.

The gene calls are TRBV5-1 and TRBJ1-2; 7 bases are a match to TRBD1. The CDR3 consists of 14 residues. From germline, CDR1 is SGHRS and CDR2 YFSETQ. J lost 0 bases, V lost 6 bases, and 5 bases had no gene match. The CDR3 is CASNEGASNYGYTF. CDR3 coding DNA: TGCGCCAGCAACGAGGGGGCATCTAACTATGGCTACACCTTC.

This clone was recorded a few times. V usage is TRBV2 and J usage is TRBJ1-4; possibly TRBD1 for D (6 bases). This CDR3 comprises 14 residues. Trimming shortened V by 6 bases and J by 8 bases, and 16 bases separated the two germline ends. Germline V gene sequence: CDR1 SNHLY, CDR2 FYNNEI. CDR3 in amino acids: CASRGEGGDEKLFF. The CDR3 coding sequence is TGTGCCAGCAGGGGGGAGGGGGGCGACGAAAAACTGTTTTTT.

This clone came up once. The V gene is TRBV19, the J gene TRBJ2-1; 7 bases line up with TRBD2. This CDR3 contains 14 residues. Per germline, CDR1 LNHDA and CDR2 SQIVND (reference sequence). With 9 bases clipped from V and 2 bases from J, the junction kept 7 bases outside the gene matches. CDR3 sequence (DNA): TGTGCCAGCCAGCGGGAAGGGACCTACAATGAGCAGTTCTTC. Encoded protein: CASQREGTYNEQFF.

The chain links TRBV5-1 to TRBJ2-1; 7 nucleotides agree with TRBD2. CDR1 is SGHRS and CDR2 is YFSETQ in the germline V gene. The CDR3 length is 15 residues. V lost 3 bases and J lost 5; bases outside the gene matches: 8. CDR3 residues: CASSSITAGDNEQFF. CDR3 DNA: TGCGCCAGCAGCTCAATTACGGCGGGGGACAATGAGCAGTTCTTC.

CDR3 amino acids: CASSRSVGPQETQYF. The CDR3 DNA reads as TGTGCCAGCAGCCGATCGGTGGGGCCACAAGAGACCCAGTACTTC. V is TRBV7-3 and J is TRBJ2-5; D perhaps matches TRBD1 (5 bases). CDR3 size: 15 residues. V lost 5 bases and J lost 2, with 15 bases in between. CDR1 is SGHTA and CDR2 is FQGTGA in the germline V gene.

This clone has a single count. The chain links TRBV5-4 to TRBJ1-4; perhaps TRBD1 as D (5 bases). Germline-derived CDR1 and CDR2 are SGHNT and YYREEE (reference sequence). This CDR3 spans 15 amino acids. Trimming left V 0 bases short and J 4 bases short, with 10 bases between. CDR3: CASSLGRGLNEKLFF. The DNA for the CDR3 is TGTGCCAGCAGCTTGGGAAGGGGCCTTAATGAAAAACTGTTTTTT. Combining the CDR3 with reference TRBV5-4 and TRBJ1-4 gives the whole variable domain ETGVTQSPTHLIKTRGQQVTLRCSSQSGHNTVSWYQQALGQGPQFIFQYYREEENGRGNFPPRFSGLQFPNYSSELNVNALELDDSALYLCASSLGRGLNEKLFFGSGTQLSVL.

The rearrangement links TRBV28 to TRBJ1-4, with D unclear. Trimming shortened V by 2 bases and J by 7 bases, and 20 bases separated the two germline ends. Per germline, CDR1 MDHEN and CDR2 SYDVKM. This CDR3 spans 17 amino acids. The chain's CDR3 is CASSLLLGSPEGEKLFF. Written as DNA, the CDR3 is TGTGCCAGCAGTTTACTATTAGGGTCTCCAGAGGGTGAAAAACTGTTTTTT.

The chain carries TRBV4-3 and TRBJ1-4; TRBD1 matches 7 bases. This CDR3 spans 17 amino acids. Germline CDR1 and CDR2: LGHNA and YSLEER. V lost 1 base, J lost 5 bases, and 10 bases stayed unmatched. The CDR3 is CASSQVGRGQKNEKLFF. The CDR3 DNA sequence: TGCGCCAGCAGCCAAGTAGGTCGGGGACAGAAAAATGAAAAACTGTTTTTT.

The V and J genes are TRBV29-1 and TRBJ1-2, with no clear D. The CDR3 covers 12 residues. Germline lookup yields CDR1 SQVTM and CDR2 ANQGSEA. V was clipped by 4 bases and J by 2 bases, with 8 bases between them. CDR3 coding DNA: TGCAGCGTTGTCGAACAGAACTATGGCTACACCTTC. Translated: CSVVEQNYGYTF.

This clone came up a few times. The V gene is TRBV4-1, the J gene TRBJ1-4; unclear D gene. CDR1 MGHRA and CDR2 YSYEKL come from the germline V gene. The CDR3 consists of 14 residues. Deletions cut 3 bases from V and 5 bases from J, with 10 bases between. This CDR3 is CASSHGQANEKLFF. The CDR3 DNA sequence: TGCGCCAGCAGCCACGGTCAAGCGAATGAAAAACTGTTTTTT.

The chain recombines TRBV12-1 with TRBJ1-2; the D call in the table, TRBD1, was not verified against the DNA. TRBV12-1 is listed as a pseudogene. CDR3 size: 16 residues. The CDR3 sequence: CASSSRRTGFGYGYTF. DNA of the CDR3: TGTGCCAGCAGCTCCAGACGGACAGGGTTTGGCTATGGCTACACCTTC.

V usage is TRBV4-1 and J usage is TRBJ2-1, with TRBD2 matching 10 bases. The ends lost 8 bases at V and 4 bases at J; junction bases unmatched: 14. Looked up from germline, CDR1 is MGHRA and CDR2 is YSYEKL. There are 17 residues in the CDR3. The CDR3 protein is CASRDLSGGPLYNEQFF. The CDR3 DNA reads TGCGCCAGCCGCGATCTTAGCGGGGGGCCTCTTTACAATGAGCAGTTCTTC.

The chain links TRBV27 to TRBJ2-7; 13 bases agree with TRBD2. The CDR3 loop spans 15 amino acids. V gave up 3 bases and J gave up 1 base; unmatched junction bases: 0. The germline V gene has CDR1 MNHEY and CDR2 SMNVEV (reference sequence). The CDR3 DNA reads TGTGCCAGCAGTTTGGGACTAGCGGGGTCCTACGAGCAGTACTTC. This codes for CASSLGLAGSYEQYF.